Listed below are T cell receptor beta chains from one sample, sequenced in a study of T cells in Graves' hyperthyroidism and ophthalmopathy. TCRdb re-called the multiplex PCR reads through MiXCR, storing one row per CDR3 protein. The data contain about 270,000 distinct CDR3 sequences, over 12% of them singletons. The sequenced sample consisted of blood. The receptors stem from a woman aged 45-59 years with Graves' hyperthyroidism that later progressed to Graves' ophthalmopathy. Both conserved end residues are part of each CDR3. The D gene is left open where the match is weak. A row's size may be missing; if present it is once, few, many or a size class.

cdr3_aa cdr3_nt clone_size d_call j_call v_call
CSARSGTGPSGANVLTF TGCAGTGCTAGATCCGGGACAGGCCCTTCTGGGGCCAACGTCCTGACTTTC - TRBD1 TRBJ2-6 TRBV20-1
CASRGVDGRYNEQFF TGTGCCAGCCGGGGGGTTGATGGTAGGTACAATGAGCAGTTCTTC many TRBD2 TRBJ2-1 TRBV11-2
CAAEGDLGGYEQFF TGTGCCGCCGAAGGGGACTTGGGCGGTTATGAGCAGTTCTTC many - TRBJ2-1 TRBV2
CASRGTSGREQETQYF TGTGCCAGTAGGGGGACTAGCGGGAGAGAACAAGAGACCCAGTACTTC few TRBD2 TRBJ2-5 TRBV19
CASSLGQGIYEQYF TGCGCCAGCAGCCTGGGACAGGGAATTTACGAGCAGTACTTC many TRBD1 TRBJ2-7 TRBV5-1
CASSLRTGVLDEQYF TGCGCCAGCAGCTTGAGGACAGGGGTTCTAGATGAGCAGTACTTC many TRBD1 TRBJ2-7 TRBV5-1
CASSQDSPRAAGQETQYF TGTGCCAGCAGCCAAGATTCGCCTCGGGCGGCGGGGCAAGAGACCCAGTACTTC few - TRBJ2-5 TRBV3-1
CSVDGHDGYTF TGCAGCGTGGACGGTCACGATGGCTACACCTTC - - TRBJ1-2 TRBV29-1
CASIGGSSYNEQFF TGTGCCAGCATTGGCGGGAGCTCCTACAATGAGCAGTTCTTC many TRBD2 TRBJ2-1 TRBV2
CASSESGPTYYEQYF TGCGCCAGCAGTGAGTCGGGGCCAACCTACTACGAGCAGTACTTC many - TRBJ2-7 TRBV10-2
CASRGENNEKLFF TGTGCCAGCAGAGGAGAAAATAATGAAAAACTGTTTTTT - - TRBJ1-4 TRBV28
CASSSRRGSPLNPYGYTF TGTGCCAGCAGTTCTCGCCGGGGCAGCCCGTTGAATCCTTATGGCTACACCTTC many - TRBJ1-2 TRBV7-9
CASSFTLTGNTEAFF TGTGCCAGCAGCTTTACTCTGACAGGGAACACTGAAGCTTTCTTT many - TRBJ1-1 TRBV7-6
CASSEQGAYNEQFF TGTGCCAGCAGTGAACAGGGGGCGTACAATGAGCAGTTCTTC many TRBD1 TRBJ2-1 TRBV6-1
CASSFRASGYTF TGTGCCAGCAGTTTTCGGGCGAGCGGCTACACCTTC many - TRBJ1-2 TRBV12-3/TRBV12-4
CASTAGQNTEAFF TGCGCCAGCACGGCCGGGCAGAACACTGAAGCTTTCTTT many - TRBJ1-1 TRBV5-1
CASSRRASIFSYNEQFF TGCGCCAGCAGCCGGAGGGCTAGCATTTTTTCCTACAATGAGCAGTTCTTC few - TRBJ2-1 TRBV5-1
CASSPPWEELETQYF TGTGCCAGCAGTCCGCCTTGGGAGGAATTAGAGACCCAGTACTTC many - TRBJ2-5 TRBV12-3/TRBV12-4
CASSEWGGPGSAETQYF TGTGCCAGCAGTGAATGGGGTGGACCGGGTTCGGCGGAGACCCAGTACTTC few - TRBJ2-5 TRBV6-1
CASGGQGAYEQYF TGTGCCAGCGGCGGACAGGGCGCCTACGAGCAGTACTTC many TRBD1 TRBJ2-7 TRBV9
CAWSPKRISNQPQHF TGTGCCTGGAGTCCTAAACGGATTAGCAATCAGCCCCAGCATTTT many - TRBJ1-5 TRBV30
CASRVGQGANEKLFF TGTGCCAGCAGGGTTGGACAGGGGGCTAATGAAAAACTGTTTTTT once TRBD1 TRBJ1-4 TRBV6-1
CASRQGAMNTEAFF TGCGCCAGCAGACAGGGGGCGATGAACACTGAAGCTTTCTTT many TRBD1 TRBJ1-1 TRBV5-1
CASSELVDYGYTF TGTGCCAGCAGTGAATTGGTCGATTATGGCTACACCTTC few - TRBJ1-2 TRBV25-1
CASSTSGITSYNEQFF TGTGCCAGTAGTACCTCCGGGATCACCTCCTACAATGAGCAGTTCTTC - - TRBJ2-1 TRBV19
CASSFLTDLSGANVLTF TGTGCCAGCAGCTTCCTAACCGACCTCTCTGGGGCCAACGTCCTGACTTTC medium-sized - TRBJ2-6 TRBV11-2
CASNKGGYEQYF TGTGCCAGCAACAAAGGGGGGTACGAGCAGTACTTC many - TRBJ2-7 TRBV28
CASSVGVLGSSYNSPLHF TGTGCCAGCAGCGTAGGCGTTCTAGGGAGCTCCTATAATTCACCCCTCCACTTT - - TRBJ1-6 TRBV9
CAWSWYNEQFF TGTGCCTGGAGTTGGTACAATGAGCAGTTCTTC many - TRBJ2-1 TRBV30
CASSQGIWARGTDTQYF TGCGCCAGCAGCCAAGGGATTTGGGCCCGAGGGACAGATACGCAGTATTTT - - TRBJ2-3 TRBV4-1
CASSLIQGVSYGYTF TGCGCCAGCAGTTTAATACAGGGGGTCTCCTATGGCTACACCTTC many TRBD1 TRBJ1-2 TRBV10-1